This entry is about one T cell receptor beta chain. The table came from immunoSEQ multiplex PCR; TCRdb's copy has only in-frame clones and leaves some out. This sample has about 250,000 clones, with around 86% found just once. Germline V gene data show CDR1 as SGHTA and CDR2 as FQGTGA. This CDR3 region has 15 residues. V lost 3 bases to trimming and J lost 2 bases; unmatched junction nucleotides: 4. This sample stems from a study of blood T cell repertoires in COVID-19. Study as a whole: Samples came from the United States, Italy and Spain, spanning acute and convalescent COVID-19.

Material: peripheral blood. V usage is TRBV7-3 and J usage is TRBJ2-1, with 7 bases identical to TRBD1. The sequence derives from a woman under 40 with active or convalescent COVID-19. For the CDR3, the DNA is TGTGCCAGCAGCTTCGACAGGGCCACCTACAATGAGCAGTTCTTC. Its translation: CASSFDRATYNEQFF.